These T cell receptor beta chains were read from a single sample in a study of CD8 T cells in Susac syndrome. TCRdb reanalysed the immunoSEQ multiplex PCR reads using MiXCR and keeps one entry per CDR3 protein. Here the sample spans 100,000 to 150,000 distinct CDR3 sequences, around 94% being singletons. The sequencing input was CD4+ T cells from PBMCs. The receptors were sampled from a human donor in good health. Both conserved end residues are part of each CDR3. A D gene is named only where the DNA matches it firmly. Size is stated for part of the rows, as once, few or many counts, or as a class when the clone is expanded.

j_call: TRBJ1-3
cdr3_length: 14
clone_size: once
d_call: .
v_call: TRBV7-9
cdr3_aa: CASSVRIEGNTIYF
cdr3_nt: TGTGCCAGCAGCGTTAGAATAGAAGGAAACACCATATATTTT

j_call: TRBJ1-4
cdr3_length: 12
clone_size: .
d_call: .
v_call: TRBV12-5
cdr3_aa: CASGPTDEKLFF
cdr3_nt: TGTGCTAGTGGGCCCACAGATGAAAAACTGTTTTTT

j_call: TRBJ1-5
cdr3_length: 16
clone_size: .
d_call: .
v_call: TRBV5-1
cdr3_aa: CASSFQPGDSNQPQHF
cdr3_nt: TGCGCCAGCAGCTTTCAGCCAGGGGATAGCAATCAGCCCCAGCATTTT

j_call: TRBJ2-5
cdr3_length: 15
clone_size: .
d_call: .
v_call: TRBV6-5
cdr3_aa: CASCEDSPGEETQYF
cdr3_nt: TGTGCCAGTTGCGAGGACAGCCCTGGGGAAGAGACCCAGTACTTC

j_call: TRBJ1-5
cdr3_length: 13
clone_size: once
d_call: TRBD1
v_call: TRBV29-1
cdr3_aa: CSALVDRPGPQHF
cdr3_nt: TGCAGCGCCCTTGTGGACAGGCCGGGGCCCCAGCATTTT

j_call: TRBJ2-7
cdr3_length: 14
clone_size: .
d_call: .
v_call: TRBV6-6
cdr3_aa: CASSYNREPYEQYF
cdr3_nt: TGTGCCAGCAGTTACAACAGGGAACCCTACGAGCAGTACTTC

j_call: TRBJ2-7
cdr3_length: 14
clone_size: once
d_call: .
v_call: TRBV7-8
cdr3_aa: CASSLWQGIDEQYF
cdr3_nt: TGTGCCAGCAGCTTATGGCAGGGGATCGACGAGCAGTACTTC

j_call: TRBJ2-5
cdr3_length: 13
clone_size: .
d_call: .
v_call: TRBV7-9
cdr3_aa: CASSSTGTETQYF
cdr3_nt: TGTGCCAGCAGCTCAACCGGGACAGAGACCCAGTACTTC

j_call: TRBJ2-5
cdr3_length: 12
clone_size: .
d_call: TRBD2
v_call: TRBV29-1
cdr3_aa: CSGGGYQETQYF
cdr3_nt: TGCAGCGGGGGGGGGTACCAAGAGACCCAGTACTTC

j_call: TRBJ2-7
cdr3_length: 13
clone_size: .
d_call: TRBD2
v_call: TRBV5-6
cdr3_aa: CASTPAGGYEQYF
cdr3_nt: TGTGCCAGCACGCCAGCGGGAGGGTACGAGCAGTACTTC

j_call: TRBJ2-5
cdr3_length: 15
clone_size: .
d_call: TRBD2
v_call: TRBV2
cdr3_aa: CASSERGTSEETQYF
cdr3_nt: TGTGCCAGCAGTGAGCGCGGGACTAGCGAAGAGACCCAGTACTTC

j_call: TRBJ2-3
cdr3_length: 15
clone_size: .
d_call: .
v_call: TRBV2
cdr3_aa: CASGSQGQGTDTQYF
cdr3_nt: TGTGCCAGTGGATCCCAGGGGCAAGGCACAGATACGCAGTATTTT

j_call: TRBJ1-4
cdr3_length: 16
clone_size: .
d_call: .
v_call: TRBV5-1
cdr3_aa: CASSTHGAATNEKLFF
cdr3_nt: TGCGCCAGCAGCACCCATGGGGCAGCAACTAATGAAAAACTGTTTTTT

j_call: TRBJ2-1
cdr3_length: 13
clone_size: .
d_call: .
v_call: TRBV27
cdr3_aa: CASSLLPGYEQFF
cdr3_nt: TGTGCCAGCAGTTTACTCCCCGGCTATGAGCAGTTCTTC

j_call: TRBJ2-1
cdr3_length: 13
clone_size: .
d_call: .
v_call: TRBV23-1
cdr3_aa: CASTGRRANEQFF
cdr3_nt: TGCGCCAGCACGGGACGTAGAGCCAATGAGCAGTTCTTC

j_call: TRBJ2-6
cdr3_length: 16
clone_size: .
d_call: .
v_call: TRBV3-1
cdr3_aa: CASSRKAGRGANVLTF
cdr3_nt: TGTGCCAGCAGCCGAAAGGCAGGACGTGGTGCCAACGTCCTGACTTTC

j_call: TRBJ2-7
cdr3_length: 14
clone_size: .
d_call: .
v_call: TRBV18
cdr3_aa: CASSPPTGTYEQYF
cdr3_nt: TGTGCCAGCTCACCCCCGACGGGGACCTACGAGCAGTACTTC

j_call: TRBJ2-7
cdr3_length: 12
clone_size: .
d_call: .
v_call: TRBV5-6
cdr3_aa: CASSPWGYEQYF
cdr3_nt: TGTGCCAGCAGCCCGTGGGGCTACGAGCAGTACTTC

j_call: TRBJ1-1
cdr3_length: 13
clone_size: .
d_call: TRBD1
v_call: TRBV7-9
cdr3_aa: CASSYTQGAWAFF
cdr3_nt: TGTGCCAGCAGCTATACACAGGGGGCCTGGGCTTTCTTT

j_call: TRBJ2-7
cdr3_length: 12
clone_size: .
d_call: .
v_call: TRBV6-6
cdr3_aa: CASSAPSYEQYF
cdr3_nt: TGTGCCAGCAGTGCCCCGTCCTACGAGCAGTACTTC

j_call: TRBJ2-1
cdr3_length: 16
clone_size: .
d_call: TRBD2
v_call: TRBV5-5
cdr3_aa: CASSRTGLAGVSEQFF
cdr3_nt: TGTGCCAGCAGCCGAACCGGGCTAGCGGGAGTCAGTGAGCAGTTCTTC

j_call: TRBJ2-7
cdr3_length: 14
clone_size: .
d_call: .
v_call: TRBV19
cdr3_aa: CASSRTTVSYEQYF
cdr3_nt: TGTGCCAGTAGTAGGACGACAGTCTCCTACGAGCAGTACTTC

j_call: TRBJ2-5
cdr3_length: 14
clone_size: .
d_call: .
v_call: TRBV15
cdr3_aa: CATSRDRTEETQYF
cdr3_nt: TGTGCCACCAGCAGAGATCGGACAGAAGAGACCCAGTACTTC

j_call: TRBJ1-1
cdr3_length: 16
clone_size: .
d_call: .
v_call: TRBV20-1
cdr3_aa: CSASATAGWLDTEASF
cdr3_nt: TGCAGTGCTAGTGCGACTGCCGGTTGGTTAGACACTGAAGCTTCCTTT

j_call: TRBJ1-2
cdr3_length: 9
clone_size: .
d_call: .
v_call: TRBV29-1
cdr3_aa: CSVDYGYTF
cdr3_nt: TGCAGCGTTGATTATGGCTACACCTTC

j_call: TRBJ2-2
cdr3_length: 14
clone_size: .
d_call: .
v_call: TRBV7-9
cdr3_aa: CASSRGQYTGALFF
cdr3_nt: TGTGCCAGCAGCCGAGGACAGTACACCGGGGCGCTGTTTTTT

j_call: TRBJ1-2
cdr3_length: 15
clone_size: .
d_call: .
v_call: TRBV3-1
cdr3_aa: CASSQDGGRPRGYTF
cdr3_nt: TGTGCCAGCAGCCAAGATGGAGGGCGGCCTAGAGGCTACACCTTC

j_call: TRBJ1-1
cdr3_length: 15
clone_size: .
d_call: .
v_call: TRBV5-4
cdr3_aa: CASSPGGAQKTEAFF
cdr3_nt: TGTGCCAGCAGCCCCGGAGGGGCGCAAAAAACTGAAGCTTTCTTT

j_call: TRBJ2-1
cdr3_length: 12
clone_size: .
d_call: TRBD2
v_call: TRBV20-1
cdr3_aa: CSARQLANEQFF
cdr3_nt: TGCAGTGCTAGGCAACTAGCGAATGAGCAGTTCTTC

j_call: TRBJ2-5
cdr3_length: 17
clone_size: .
d_call: TRBD2
v_call: TRBV7-9
cdr3_aa: CASRPGLAGGPRETQYF
cdr3_nt: TGTGCCAGCAGACCTGGACTAGCGGGAGGGCCGCGAGAGACCCAGTACTTC

j_call: TRBJ2-1
cdr3_length: 14
clone_size: .
d_call: TRBD2
v_call: TRBV20-1
cdr3_aa: CSASLASGTNEQFF
cdr3_nt: TGCAGTGCTAGTTTGGCTAGCGGGACTAATGAGCAGTTCTTC